A selection of T cell receptor beta chains follows, all from one sample in a study of metastatic and nonmetastatic thyroid tumors. TCRdb recomputed clones from the PCR reads via MiXCR. The repertoire holds around 5,300 clones, with 20% to 25% as singletons. Sequencing input: adjacent normal tissue. Receptors were obtained from a female donor with papillary thyroid cancer or a benign thyroid nodule (not recorded which). Some clones in this sample may be carry-over from other donors' samples. The conserved cysteine and the conserved F or W are not part of the CDR3 here. Clone size, where shown, is once, few, many, or a class for clones that have expanded.

clone_size	v_call	cdr3_length	cdr3_aa
.	TRBV7-3	16	ASSQGAYPLPSSYEQY
few	TRBV12-3/TRBV12-4	11	ASSPGETGELF
.	TRBV20-1	13	SARMASHGNNEQF
.	TRBV30	11	AWNKGSHGELF
medium-sized	TRBV30	14	AWSGNRGQGYNEQF
.	TRBV4-1	14	ASSQEGQREWNEQY
few	TRBV7-9	10	ASSFENSPLH
hyperexpanded	TRBV6-5	12	ASSYSKIPHEQY
.	TRBV30	12	AWSRDTLSLTIY
few	TRBV28	15	ASSSSGQGALMDTQY
medium-sized	TRBV12-3/TRBV12-4	11	ASSLGGPYEQY
few	TRBV2	11	ASRGQLNEKLF
large	TRBV6-2/TRBV6-3	11	ASGQVPTGELF
medium-sized	TRBV7-9	11	ASRDSGGRELF
few	TRBV29-1	10	SVAPNNNEQF
medium-sized	TRBV5-1	9	ASSRAGELF
.	TRBV6-1	12	ASSAQPNTGELF
few	TRBV24-1	14	ATSDFAGGRFGELF
.	TRBV25-1	18	ASSPRFTPRVGGSNSPLH
few	TRBV2	13	ASSEELAGVETQY
many	TRBV18	13	ASSPSGQGGDTIY
medium-sized	TRBV6-5	15	ASRPPGPSTASGVQF
medium-sized	TRBV2	12	ASSEPRGGETQY
few	TRBV12-3/TRBV12-4	13	ASSGGVGAGNTIY
.	TRBV2	16	ASSGQTSGAPFSYEQY
.	TRBV5-1	11	ASGWDISYEQY